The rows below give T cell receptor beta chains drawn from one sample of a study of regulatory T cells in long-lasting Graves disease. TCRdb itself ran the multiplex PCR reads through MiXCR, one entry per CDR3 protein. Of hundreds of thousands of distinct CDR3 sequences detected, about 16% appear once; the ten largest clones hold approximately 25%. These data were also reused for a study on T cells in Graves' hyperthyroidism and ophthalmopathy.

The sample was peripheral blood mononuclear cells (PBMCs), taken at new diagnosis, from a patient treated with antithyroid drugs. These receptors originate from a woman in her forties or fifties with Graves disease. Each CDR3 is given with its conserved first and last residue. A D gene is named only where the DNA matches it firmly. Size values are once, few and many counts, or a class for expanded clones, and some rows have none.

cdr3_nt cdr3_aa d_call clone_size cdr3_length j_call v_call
TGTGCCAGCAGCCCAGCGTCCACCATATATTTT CASSPASTIYF NA NA 11 TRBJ1-3 TRBV2
TGTGCCAGCAGCTCAACCCTAGGGGCAGATACGCAGTATTTT CASSSTLGADTQYF NA many 14 TRBJ2-3 TRBV11-1
TGTGCCAGCTCACCCTTGACAGCTACGGACAATGAGCAGTTCTTC CASSPLTATDNEQFF NA many 15 TRBJ2-1 TRBV18
TGTGCCAGCGCCTCAACCCGGGGACTAGCGGGGGCCGGGGAGCTGTTTTTT CASASTRGLAGAGELFF TRBD2 few 17 TRBJ2-2 TRBV3-1
TGTGCCAGCAGAAGGGGGGCAGAAGCCTCTGGGGCCAACGTCCTGACTTTC CASRRGAEASGANVLTF NA few 17 TRBJ2-6 TRBV6-1
TGCAGTGCTAGAGATTGGGGCAGTAGCAATCAGCCCCAGCATTTT CSARDWGSSNQPQHF NA few 15 TRBJ1-5 TRBV20-1
TGTGCCAGCAGTTCATTGGACAGGGGGAGCAATCAGCCCCAGCATTTT CASSSLDRGSNQPQHF TRBD1 few 16 TRBJ1-5 TRBV6-2/TRBV6-3
TGTGCCAGTAGTATAGACCGCCCGGCCTATGGCTACACCTTC CASSIDRPAYGYTF NA NA 14 TRBJ1-2 TRBV19
TGCAGTGCTAGAGAAGGACAGATGAACACTGAAGCTTTCTTT CSAREGQMNTEAFF NA few 14 TRBJ1-1 TRBV20-1
TGTGCTAGTGGTTTGGAAGGGGTGCCAAACACCATATATTTT CASGLEGVPNTIYF NA few 14 TRBJ1-3 TRBV12-5
TGTGCCAGCAGCTTAGACGGCAGGGCCGGGGAGCTGTTTTTT CASSLDGRAGELFF NA NA 14 TRBJ2-2 TRBV7-2
TGTGCTAGTGGTCAACAGGGTGGAGATCAGCCCCAGCATTTT CASGQQGGDQPQHF NA many 14 TRBJ1-5 TRBV12-5
TGCGCCAGCAGTGACCCCGGACAGGCTGGTCGCACTGAAGCTTTCTTT CASSDPGQAGRTEAFF TRBD1 many 16 TRBJ1-1 TRBV10-1
TGTGCCAGCTCACAACAGGGGGCGGGCCTCAATGAGCAGTTCTTC CASSQQGAGLNEQFF TRBD1 many 15 TRBJ2-1 TRBV18
TGTGCTAGTGCCCCTCCCCAAGCAAACTCTGGAAACACCATATATTTT CASAPPQANSGNTIYF NA NA 16 TRBJ1-3 TRBV12-5
TGTGCCAGTAGTTTCCAAAACTATGGCTACACCTTC CASSFQNYGYTF NA few 12 TRBJ1-2 TRBV19
TGTGCCAGCAGCTTAGCCCAGGGGGCAGGTGAAGCTTTCTTT CASSLAQGAGEAFF TRBD1 NA 14 TRBJ1-1 TRBV7-9
TGTGCCAGCAGCTCAATTACGCGCGGGGAGACCCAGTACTTC CASSSITRGETQYF NA NA 14 TRBJ2-5 TRBV11-3
TGTGCCAGCAGTCCCCGACGCGGACTGAACACTGAAGCTTTCTTT CASSPRRGLNTEAFF NA few 15 TRBJ1-1 TRBV27
TGTGCCAGCAGTTTAGACCGACAGGGGGGAAACTATGGCTACACCTTC CASSLDRQGGNYGYTF TRBD1 NA 16 TRBJ1-2 TRBV12-3/TRBV12-4
TGTGCCAGCAGCTTAGGAGGGGTTGGGTATGAAGCTTTCTTT CASSLGGVGYEAFF NA few 14 TRBJ1-1 TRBV7-3
TGTGCCAGTACGGGATGGAATAATTCACCCCTCCACTTT CASTGWNNSPLHF NA few 13 TRBJ1-6 TRBV25-1
TGTGCCCCCTCGGGGGCAGGGACTGGAAACACCATATATTTT CAPSGAGTGNTIYF NA few 14 TRBJ1-3 TRBV6-1
TGTGCCAGCAGCTCGGTCGGGACTAGCGGGGGGTCGCCCGGCACAGATACGCAGTATTTT CASSSVGTSGGSPGTDTQYF TRBD2 many 20 TRBJ2-3 TRBV13
TGTGCCAGCACCCCATCCGGGACGGGAAGGTACGAGCAGTACTTC CASTPSGTGRYEQYF NA NA 15 TRBJ2-7 TRBV6-1
TGTGCCAGCCGACCCGGTCTAGCGGGGTTCATCCCCTACAATGAGCAGTTCTTC CASRPGLAGFIPYNEQFF TRBD2 NA 18 TRBJ2-1 TRBV18
TGTGCCACCCGGGAGAGCCACTCTGGAAACACCATATATTTT CATRESHSGNTIYF NA NA 14 TRBJ1-3 TRBV6-2/TRBV6-3
TGTGCCAGCACCCCCGTTGGGGGCGGGGAGACCCAGTACTTC CASTPVGGGETQYF NA many 14 TRBJ2-5 TRBV12-3/TRBV12-4
TGCGCCAGCACCTCACGATCTGGACATTTGAACACTGAAGCTTTCTTT CASTSRSGHLNTEAFF NA few 16 TRBJ1-1 TRBV5-1
TGTGCCACCACCAGGAGTGGCGGGGGCACAGATGCGCAGTATTTT CATTRSGGGTDAQYF NA few 15 TRBJ2-3 TRBV7-9
TGCGCCAGCCGCGGAGGGGCGGTTTATGCAACTAATGAAAAACTGTTTTTT CASRGGAVYATNEKLFF NA NA 17 TRBJ1-4 TRBV5-1
TGTGCCAGCAGCTTATCAGGTGCCCGGGTTGGGCAGTTCTTC CASSLSGARVGQFF NA NA 14 TRBJ2-1 TRBV11-2
TGCGCCAGCAGCCAAGATCCGGGGACCGACGAGCAGTACTTC CASSQDPGTDEQYF NA many 14 TRBJ2-7 TRBV4-1
TGTGCCAGCAGCCAAGGGGGAGTGAACACTGAAGCTTTCTTT CASSQGGVNTEAFF NA many 14 TRBJ1-1 TRBV3-1
TGTGCCAGCAGTTTGCGGAGGACAGGGGAAGGCTACGAGCAGTACTTC CASSLRRTGEGYEQYF TRBD1 many 16 TRBJ2-7 TRBV12-3/TRBV12-4
TGTGCCAGCAGCTTATCCTCAGAGGCGGAGACCCAGTACTTC CASSLSSEAETQYF NA many 14 TRBJ2-5 TRBV7-9
TGTGCCATCACTAATACTAGCGGGGGTCGCGCCGGGGAGCTGTTTTTT CAITNTSGGRAGELFF TRBD2 many 16 TRBJ2-2 TRBV10-3
TGTGCCAGCAGCTTAGACGCTCTCTCCTACGAGCAGTACTTC CASSLDALSYEQYF NA NA 14 TRBJ2-7 TRBV7-6
TGTGCCAGCTCACCGGGACAGGGAATGGACGAGCAGTACTTC CASSPGQGMDEQYF TRBD1 few 14 TRBJ2-7 TRBV18
TGCAGTGCTAGCCGCGGGGCCAACACTGAAGCTTTCTTT CSASRGANTEAFF NA many 13 TRBJ1-1 TRBV20-1
TGTGCCAGCAGCCTAACCGACAGTCGGGCCGGGGAGCTGTTTTTT CASSLTDSRAGELFF NA few 15 TRBJ2-2 TRBV5-8
TGTGCCAGCAGTTCCCTCGGGACAGGGGGCGATGTCAATCAGCCCCAGCATTTT CASSSLGTGGDVNQPQHF TRBD1 many 18 TRBJ1-5 TRBV28
TGTGCCAGCAGCCGGGTCGGTTGGAGCCAAGAGACCCAGTACTTC CASSRVGWSQETQYF NA NA 15 TRBJ2-5 TRBV5-6
TGCGCCAGCAGCCAATATTTGCGGGGGCGGTACAATGAGCAGTTCTTC CASSQYLRGRYNEQFF NA NA 16 TRBJ2-1 TRBV4-1
TGTGCCATCAGTGGTTCTACGGGACAGGGGGCGAGGAATGAGCAGTTCTTC CAISGSTGQGARNEQFF TRBD1 many 17 TRBJ2-1 TRBV10-3
TGTGCCTGGAGGGTATCGGGGGACCCTGAAGCTTTCTTT CAWRVSGDPEAFF NA NA 13 TRBJ1-1 TRBV30
TGTGCCAGCAGCCGACTAGGATGGACCGGGGAGCTGTTTTTT CASSRLGWTGELFF NA few 14 TRBJ2-2 TRBV11-2
TGTGCCAGTAGTATGAGTAACAGCATGAACACTGAAGCTTTCTTT CASSMSNSMNTEAFF NA many 15 TRBJ1-1 TRBV19
TGTGCCAGCAGTGAATCGGGTTCAGCCTACGAGCAGTACTTC CASSESGSAYEQYF NA NA 14 TRBJ2-7 TRBV25-1
TGTGCCAGTAGTACCACTAGCGGGGGGTCCTACGAGCAGTACTTC CASSTTSGGSYEQYF TRBD2 NA 15 TRBJ2-7 TRBV19
TGTGCCAGCAGTTACTTCGAAACAGGGGGCGTCGGCTATGGCTACACCTTC CASSYFETGGVGYGYTF TRBD1 many 17 TRBJ1-2 TRBV6-5
TGTGCCAGTATAGCGCGGAGGGGGAACAATCCAATGAACACTGAAGCTTTCTTT CASIARRGNNPMNTEAFF NA many 18 TRBJ1-1 TRBV19
TGCGCCAGCAGCCAAGTTGGAGACAACAATCAGCCCCAGCATTTT CASSQVGDNNQPQHF NA NA 15 TRBJ1-5 TRBV4-1
TGCAGTGCTAGAGATGAACGGCGGGGGGTACACCGAATCACAGATACGCAGTATTTT CSARDERRGVHRITDTQYF TRBD2 NA 19 TRBJ2-3 TRBV20-1